This T cell receptor (beta chain) was identified in a study of T cells in Graves' hyperthyroidism and ophthalmopathy. Whole-study results and caveats: From stable hyperthyroidism, ophthalmopathy was set apart by a 13 V-J model.

A Clinical Activity Score of at least 3, a NOSPECS grade of at least 4 and a duration under 3 months were recorded in the ophthalmopathy patients. The TCR beta CDR3 regions underwent amplification using RNA transcripts as the source. In the first-round RT-PCR of the TCR CDR3, the HTBI primer set was used. TCRdb independently ran MiXCR on the multiplex PCR reads; one entry per CDR3 protein. Here the sample spans around 270,000 distinct CDR3 sequences, less than 20% being singletons. The germline V gene encodes CDR1 LNHDA and CDR2 SQIVND (reference sequence). The V and J ends lost 5 bases and 3 bases respectively, with 16 bases between them. The length of the CDR3 is 15 residues. In its sample, this clonotype was seen a few times. Its cognate antigen is unknown.

The rearrangement uses TRBV19 and TRBJ1-2; D possibly corresponds to TRBD1 (5 bases). This TCR came from a man aged 50 or older with Graves' ophthalmopathy. The sequenced sample consisted of blood. CDR3 protein: CASSPPQGRDYGYTF. The CDR3 nucleotides are TGTGCCAGTAGTCCCCCCCAGGGCCGGGACTATGGCTACACCTTC. Drawing the rest from reference TRBV19 and TRBJ1-2, the complete variable domain is DGGITQSPKYLFRKEGQNVTLSCEQNLNHDAMYWYRQDPGQGLRLIYYSQIVNDFQKGDIAEGYSVSREKKESFPLTVTSAQKNPTAFYLCASSPPQGRDYGYTFGSGTRLTVV.